This is a list of T cell receptor beta chains from one sample in a study of blood T cell repertoires in COVID-19. Generated by immunoSEQ multiplex PCR, the TCRdb table keeps only in-frame clones and is missing some. The data show around 300,000 clones, about 93% seen once. The sequencing sample was made of peripheral blood. The receptors shown here come from a woman in her 30s with COVID-19, enrolled during active disease. Both conserved end residues are part of each CDR3. A D gene is named only where the DNA matches it firmly. Expanded clones are given a class, and other clones once, few, many or no size at all.

J	size	V	D	DNA	CDR3
TRBJ1-6	NA	TRBV3-1/TRBV3-2	TRBD1	TGTGTCAGCAGCCAAGAGGCAGGGGGCCTGTCACCCCTCCACTTT	CVSSQEAGGLSPLHF
TRBJ2-1	NA	TRBV10-3	TRBD2	TGTGCCATCAGTGAGTCGGGGACTAGCGGGAGTAATGAGCAGTTCTTC	CAISESGTSGSNEQFF
TRBJ1-5	few	TRBV30	NA	TGTGCCTGGAGTGTCCAGGGCAGCCAGCCCCAGCATTTT	CAWSVQGSQPQHF
TRBJ2-7	NA	TRBV5-4	NA	TGTGCCAGCAGCTTGGGTGGGACTGGAGTATCCTACGAGCAGTACTTC	CASSLGGTGVSYEQYF
TRBJ2-5	NA	TRBV24-1	NA	TGTGCCACCAGTGATTATCAGCATGGGCCCAAAGAGACCCAGTACTTC	CATSDYQHGPKETQYF
TRBJ1-1	NA	TRBV19	NA	TGTGCCAGTAGTACCCGCGAACGCACTGAAGCTTTCTTT	CASSTRERTEAFF
TRBJ1-1	NA	TRBV11-3	TRBD1	TGTGCCAGCAGCTCACTGGCCGGGACAGACCGGAACACTGAAGCTTTCTTT	CASSSLAGTDRNTEAFF
TRBJ2-7	NA	TRBV6-1	TRBD1	TGTGCCAGCAGTGAAGAAATGGGACAGTCCTACGAGCAGTACTTC	CASSEEMGQSYEQYF
TRBJ2-5	NA	TRBV5-4	NA	TGTGCCAGCAGCCCTGGGGCGCTCCAAGAGACCCAGTACTTC	CASSPGALQETQYF
TRBJ1-6	NA	TRBV14	TRBD1	TGTGCCAGCAGCCGCCAAGGGACAGGGGTTTCACCCCTCCACTTT	CASSRQGTGVSPLHF
TRBJ2-1	NA	TRBV12-5	TRBD2	TGTGCTAGTGGTTTCGGGACTAGCGGGCTGTACAATGAGCAGTTCTTC	CASGFGTSGLYNEQFF
TRBJ2-3	NA	TRBV29-1	TRBD2	TGCAGCGCCCGGACTAGCGGGACCATAGATACGCAGTATTTT	CSARTSGTIDTQYF
TRBJ2-1	NA	TRBV11-2	NA	TGTGCCAGCAGCTTAGGGCAGGGATGGGATGAGCAGTTCTTC	CASSLGQGWDEQFF
TRBJ1-3	NA	TRBV11-2	NA	TGTGCCAGCAGCCATATCACAAGCTCTGGAAACACCATATATTTT	CASSHITSSGNTIYF
TRBJ2-5	NA	TRBV12-5	TRBD2	TGTGCTAGTGGCCGCGGGGGGGCTGGGGAGACCCAGTACTTC	CASGRGGAGETQYF